The 17 T cell receptor beta chains in this list originate from one sample, sequenced in a study of blood T cells in healthy people across ages. For the second PCR, which ran for 7 to 11 cycles, a sample-barcoded 5' primer and a J-beta primer mix were used. MiXCR, applied by TCRdb to the 5' RACE reads, yields one record per CDR3 protein. This sample has hundreds of thousands of distinct CDR3 sequences, with under 25% found just once. The sequenced material came from blood. Receptor source: a man in his 70s in good health.

The V gene is TRBV2, the J gene TRBJ2-1, with 9 bases identical to TRBD2. From germline, CDR1 is SNHLY and CDR2 FYNNEI. This CDR3 spans 15 amino acids. Trimming took 4 bases from V and 7 from J; bases not matched to a gene: 8. The CDR3 loop reads CASSVVSGSGNEQFF. CDR3 DNA sequence: TGTGCCAGCAGTGTGGTTAGCGGGAGCGGAAATGAGCAGTTCTTC.

The chain carries TRBV20-1 and TRBJ2-3; tentative D call: TRBD2 (6 bases). The germline V and J ends were trimmed by 0 bases and 2 bases, with 15 bases remaining between them. Germline CDR1 DFQATT, CDR2 SNEGSKA (reference sequence). This CDR3 spans 16 amino acids. DNA of the CDR3: TGCAGTGCTAGAGATCGGGTAGCGGAAAACACAGATACGCAGTATTTT. Its protein product is CSARDRVAENTDTQYF.

This clonotype showed up just once. The rearrangement uses TRBV10-3 and TRBJ1-3; D is unclear. The CDR3 runs to 15 residues. Germline-derived CDR1 and CDR2 are ENHRY and SYGVKD. Trimming took off 4 bases at V and 0 bases at J, with 10 bases between the two ends. The CDR3: CAISAGSTSGNTIYF. The CDR3 DNA reads TGTGCCATCAGTGCCGGGAGTACCTCTGGAAACACCATATATTTT.

This clonotype was counted a few times. The chain links TRBV2 to TRBJ2-2; TRBD1 is a possible D gene (6 bases). V was pared by 6 bases and J by 6 bases, with 14 bases between. The CDR3 sequence is 14 residues long. Germline CDR1 and CDR2: SNHLY and FYNNEI. The CDR3 nucleotides read TGTGCCAGCAGAGAGGGGGATACGGCCGGGGAGCTGTTTTTT. Its translation: CASREGDTAGELFF.

Concerning this clonotype: Germline is not matched at one junction end, which may reflect a read error. The chain combines TRBV5-5 with TRBJ1-6; D is unresolved. Germline values: CDR1 SGHKS, CDR2 YYEKEE (reference sequence). The CDR3 totals 14 residues. The CDR3 reads CASSAGPYNPPFHF. In DNA, the CDR3 is TGTGCCAGCAGCGCCGGGCCATACAATCCACCCTTCCACTTT.

V gene TRBV7-3 combines with J gene TRBJ2-7; D uncertain. Germline lookup yields CDR1 SGHTA and CDR2 FQGTGA. Trimming pared 2 bases from V and 7 bases from J, leaving 9 bases between. The CDR3 runs 12 residues. The CDR3 loop reads CASSLWLGEQYF. CDR3 nucleotides: TGTGCCAGCAGCTTATGGTTGGGTGAGCAGTACTTC.

The J gene is TRBJ2-7, the V gene TRBV20-1; D not certain. Germline lookup yields CDR1 DFQATT and CDR2 SNEGSKA (reference sequence). This CDR3 comprises 13 residues. Trimming stripped 6 bases from V and 2 bases from J, with 14 bases between. This chain's CDR3 is CSASRARTYEQYF. Written as DNA, the CDR3 is TGCAGTGCCTCCCGAGCGCGGACCTACGAGCAGTACTTC.

The chain employs TRBV7-9 and TRBJ2-1, with 7 bases lining up with TRBD2. From germline, CDR1 is SEHNR and CDR2 FQNEAQ (reference sequence). CDR3 size: 14 residues. V lost 5 bases, J lost 5 bases, and 6 bases stayed unmatched. The CDR3 region is CASSPSGTNNEQFF. CDR3 sequence (DNA): TGTGCCAGCAGCCCCTCAGGGACTAACAATGAGCAGTTCTTC.

This chain connects TRBV30 to TRBJ1-2; tentatively, D is TRBD1 (6 bases). The germline V gene has CDR1 GTSNPN and CDR2 SVGIG (reference sequence). This CDR3 is 14 amino acids long. The V end lost 2 bases, the J end lost 3 bases, and 13 bases lay between the germline ends. As DNA, the CDR3 is TGTGCCTGGAGTCCTAACAGGGACCACTATGGCTACACCTTC. It is translated as CAWSPNRDHYGYTF.

This clonotype was detected only a few times. The chain joins TRBV20-1 to TRBJ2-7; 8 positions match TRBD1. V lost 5 bases to trimming and J lost 1 base; unmatched junction nucleotides: 10. CDR1 DFQATT and CDR2 SNEGSKA come from the germline V gene (reference sequence). The CDR3 length is 15 residues. The CDR3: CSAPIPGQVSYEQYF. Written as DNA, the CDR3 is TGCAGTGCTCCAATCCCGGGACAGGTATCCTACGAGCAGTACTTC.

The chain employs TRBV7-9 and TRBJ1-2, with a weak D call TRBD1 (5 bases). V was clipped by 0 bases and J by 5 bases, with 10 bases between them. CDR1 and CDR2 (germline): SEHNR, FQNEAQ (reference sequence). This CDR3 contains 14 residues. CDR3 sequence (DNA): TGTGCCAGCAGCTTAGCCGGGACGGAGTATGGCTACACCTTC. Protein: CASSLAGTEYGYTF.

This clonotype has only a few counts. The genes are TRBV6-6 and TRBJ2-5, with 9 bases identical to TRBD2. Germline CDR1 is MNHNY and CDR2 is SVGAGI (reference sequence). V lost 4 bases, J lost 5 bases, and 11 bases stayed unmatched. The length of the CDR3 is 16 residues. The CDR3 spells CASSSDLAGDMETQYF. CDR3 nucleotides: TGTGCCAGCAGTTCCGATTTAGCGGGAGATATGGAGACCCAGTACTTC.

The table lists this clonotype with a few counts. The chain employs TRBV19 and TRBJ2-7, with 11 bases matching TRBD2. V gave up 5 bases and J gave up 9 bases; unmatched junction bases: 9. The CDR3 spans 14 residues. CDR1 LNHDA and CDR2 SQIVND come from the germline V gene (reference sequence). The CDR3 here is CASSPPGLAAWQYF. The CDR3 nucleotides read TGTGCCAGTAGTCCCCCGGGACTAGCGGCGTGGCAGTACTTC. The complete variable domain, with remaining parts taken from reference TRBV19 and TRBJ2-7, reads DGGITQSPKYLFRKEGQNVTLSCEQNLNHDAMYWYRQDPGQGLRLIYYSQIVNDFQKGDIAEGYSVSREKKESFPLTVTSAQKNPTAFYLCASSPPGLAAWQYFGPGTRLTVT.

This clonotype showed up just once. A much bigger clone sits one base away, suggesting this may be a read error. The V call is TRBV11-2, the J call TRBJ2-3, with 9 bases identical to TRBD2. The germline V gene has CDR1 SGHAT and CDR2 FQNNGV. This CDR3 contains 15 residues. This CDR3 reads CASSLHSGSTDTRYF. DNA for the CDR3: TGTGCCAGCAGCTTGCATAGCGGGAGTACAGATACGCGGTATTTT.

The genes are TRBV6-1 and TRBJ2-5; perhaps D is TRBD1 or TRBD2 (5 bases each). Germline V CDR1 and CDR2: MNHNS, SASEGT. There are 14 residues in the CDR3. Trimming cost V 6 bases and J 4 bases, with 15 bases left between them. The CDR3 nucleotides are TGTGCCAGCAGCGGGACGTCACCCGGAGAGACCCAGTACTTC. It specifies CASSGTSPGETQYF.

The chain employs TRBV5-1 and TRBJ2-5; 7 bases match TRBD2. Judging by the DNA end, TRBJ2-7 fits better; the J call may be wrong. There are 14 residues in the CDR3. CDR1 is SGHRS and CDR2 is YFSETQ in the germline V gene. CDR3 sequence: CASSLQAGNYEQYF. CDR3 DNA: TGCGCCAGCAGCTTGCAAGCGGGAAACTACGAGCAGTACTTC.

The CDR3 protein is CASTAGAGYEQYF. In nucleotides, the CDR3 is TGTGCCAGCACCGCAGGGGCGGGATACGAGCAGTACTTC. The V call is TRBV6-2 or TRBV6-3, the J call TRBJ2-7; either TRBD1 or TRBD2 may supply D (6 bases each). The V gene lost 7 bases and the J gene lost 4 bases, with 14 bases spanning the gap. This CDR3 region has 13 residues. Germline V gives CDR1 MNHEY, CDR2 SVGEGT.